The 21 T cell receptor beta chains reported below all come from one sample, sequenced in a study of a mutant IDH1 vaccine in newly diagnosed glioma. Stated time point: week 5, during vaccination. Vaccination comprised doses that each held 300 ug of mutant IDH1 20-mer peptide, plus topical imiquimod. The repertoire was sequenced with immunoSEQ multiplex PCR; TCRdb's copy has only in-frame clones and lacks some. The data show approximately 57,000 clones, with 65% to 90% seen just once and roughly 3.2% held by the top ten. Their antigens are not known. The sequencing here drew on PBMCs, taken from a glioma patient whose treatment included an IDH1 peptide vaccine. These receptors all stem from a woman between 18 and 29 years old with glioma. Some clones in this sample may be carry-over from other donors' samples.

The genes are TRBV7-2 and TRBJ2-7; 9 bases match TRBD2. Germline lookup yields CDR1 SGHTA and CDR2 FQGNSA. CDR3 length: 15 residues. V shed 5 bases and J 0 bases; nucleotides not matched to a gene: 5. For the CDR3, the DNA is TGTGCCAGCAGCCCGACTAGCGGTAGCTCCTACGAGCAGTACTTC. Amino acid sequence: CASSPTSGSSYEQYF.

The V and J genes are TRBV13 and TRBJ2-7; D gene uncertain. Germline V gives CDR1 PRHDT, CDR2 FYEKMQ (reference sequence). Trimming removed 2 bases from V and 6 bases from J, with 14 bases in between. The CDR3 totals 14 residues. The CDR3 nucleotides are TGTGCCAGCAGCTTAAAGGGCCTGATATCCGAGCAGTACTTC. This gives the protein CASSLKGLISEQYF.

A note on this clone: Its ends do not fully match the called genes, so a read error is possible. The CDR3 region has the DNA TGTGCCAGCAACTTGTGGGGGGCAGCTCAGCCCCAGCATTTT. Translation gives CASNLWGAAQPQHF. V and J are TRBV5-6 and TRBJ1-5, with D maybe TRBD1 (6 bases). The CDR3 extends over 14 amino acids. Per the germline V gene, CDR1 is SGHDT and CDR2 is YYEEEE.

In its sample, this clone ranks as medium-sized. This chain links TRBV5-4 with TRBJ2-2, with 9 bases lining up with TRBD2. This CDR3 has 15 amino acids. Losses at the gene ends were 1 base for V and 6 bases for J; bases not matched to a gene: 4. In germline, CDR1 is SGHNT, CDR2 YYREEE (reference sequence). CDR3 sequence: CASSLRIAGAGELFF. In nucleotides, the CDR3 is TGTGCCAGCAGCTTGCGAATAGCGGGAGCCGGGGAGCTGTTTTTT.

This clone was seen only a few times. In DNA, the CDR3 is TGTGCCAGCAGGACGACAGGGGTTGCGGGTGAAGCTTTCTTT. It encodes CASRTTGVAGEAFF. The chain has TRBV6-1 and TRBJ1-1; TRBD1 matches 8 bases. V lost 6 bases and J lost 7; bases outside the gene matches: 10. CDR3 size: 14 residues. Germline-derived CDR1 and CDR2 are MNHNS and SASEGT.

The chain has TRBV27 and TRBJ1-5, with TRBD1 matching over 7 bases. The CDR3 is 16 residues long. Germline V gene lookup returns CDR1 MNHEY and CDR2 SMNVEV (reference sequence). V shed 3 bases and J 1 base; nucleotides not matched to a gene: 6. The CDR3 DNA sequence: TGTGCCAGCAGTTTGACAGGGCGGCGGAGCAATCAGCCCCAGCATTTT. Its protein is CASSLTGRRSNQPQHF.

The chain couples TRBV5-1 to TRBJ2-7, with TRBD1 matching over 8 bases. J gave up 5 bases and V 0 bases, and 7 bases lay outside the gene matches. The CDR3 runs 15 residues. Germline values: CDR1 SGHRS, CDR2 YFSETQ. The CDR3 DNA is TGCGCCAGCAGCTTGGTTGGACAGGGCAGTAACGAGCAGTACTTC. It yields the protein CASSLVGQGSNEQYF.

The CDR3 reads CASSQKRQSVTQYF. In nucleotides, the CDR3 is TGTGCCAGCAGCCAAAAACGACAGTCTGTGACCCAGTACTTC. This chain links TRBV7-9 with TRBJ2-5; TRBD1 might be the D (5 bases). Looked up from germline, CDR1 is SEHNR and CDR2 is FQNEAQ (reference sequence). Trimming took off 5 bases at V and 7 bases at J, with 17 bases between the two ends. The CDR3 is 14 amino acids.

The rearrangement links TRBV4-3 to TRBJ1-4; a weak D match, TRBD1 (5 bases). CDR1 is LGHNA and CDR2 is YSLEER in the germline V gene. Between the trimmed V and J ends, which lost 0 bases and 5 bases, there was a span of 10 bases. This CDR3 region has 15 residues. In DNA, the CDR3 is TGCGCCAGCAGCCAAGATCTGGGACGGAATGAAAAACTGTTTTTT. It specifies CASSQDLGRNEKLFF.

The V and J genes are TRBV5-1 and TRBJ1-1, with D perhaps TRBD1 (5 bases). Germline V gene lookup returns CDR1 SGHRS and CDR2 YFSETQ. Between the trimmed V and J ends, which lost 3 bases and 7 bases, there was a span of 13 bases. This CDR3 region has 13 residues. CDR3 in DNA: TGCGCCAGCAGCTCAGGGAGGGCAGTTGAAGCTTTCTTT. It specifies CASSSGRAVEAFF.

This clone has only a few counts. The chain recombines TRBV30 with TRBJ1-1; TRBD1 aligns across 7 bases. The V gene end was trimmed by 0 bases and the J gene end by 0 bases; junction bases not matched to a gene: 7. CDR1 is GTSNPN, CDR2 SVGIG, per germline (reference sequence). CDR3 length equals 16 residues. CDR3 sequence: CAWSVRTGQMNTEAFF. Here the CDR3 DNA reads TGTGCCTGGAGTGTGAGAACGGGACAGATGAACACTGAAGCTTTCTTT.

The rearrangement links TRBV6-6 to TRBJ2-7; D gene ambiguous. Germline CDR1 reads MNHNY; CDR2 reads SVGAGI (reference sequence). Trimming removed 10 bases at V and 7 bases at J, with 20 bases between. This CDR3 is built from 13 residues. CDR3 in amino acids: CANQRAPGGEQYF. The CDR3 DNA is TGTGCCAACCAAAGGGCTCCCGGTGGGGAGCAGTACTTC.

The chain recombines TRBV15 with TRBJ2-1, with D perhaps TRBD1 (6 bases). Germline V lookup: CDR1 LNHNV, CDR2 YYDKDF (reference sequence). The CDR3 contains 13 residues. Trimming left V 4 bases short and J 9 bases short, with 13 bases between. CDR3 protein: CATSILARGEQFF. In DNA, the CDR3 is TGTGCCACCAGCATTCTAGCCAGGGGTGAGCAGTTCTTC.

This clone turned up a few times. This chain uses TRBV9 with TRBJ1-6; weak D call: TRBD1 (5 bases). Germline CDR1 is SGDLS and CDR2 is YYNGEE. This CDR3 spans 14 amino acids. Trimming took off 4 bases at V and 6 bases at J, with 11 bases between the two ends. The CDR3: CASSRDGSNSPLHF. CDR3 sequence (DNA): TGTGCCAGCAGCCGGGACGGTAGTAATTCACCCCTCCACTTT.

The V gene is TRBV11-2, the J gene TRBJ1-2, with 9 bases that match TRBD1. From germline, CDR1 is SGHAT and CDR2 FQNNGV. The CDR3 extends over 14 amino acids. The V and J ends lost 6 bases and 9 bases, in that order; junction bases with no gene match: 11. The CDR3 reads CASRVTGGAGSYTF. The CDR3 DNA follows: TGTGCCAGCAGAGTTACAGGGGGCGCAGGTAGCTACACCTTC.

This rearrangement joins TRBV29-1 to TRBJ2-1; the match to TRBD2 covers 9 bases. J lost 2 bases, V lost 0 bases, and 2 bases had no gene match. Germline assignment: CDR1 SQVTM and CDR2 ANQGSEA. The CDR3 spans 15 residues. The CDR3 sequence: CSVEEASGTYNEQFF. DNA of the CDR3: TGCAGCGTTGAAGAGGCTAGCGGGACCTACAATGAGCAGTTCTTC.

The chain recombines TRBV14 with TRBJ2-7; 7 bases agree with TRBD1. The CDR3 has 14 amino acids. The V and J ends lost 3 bases and 2 bases, in that order; junction bases with no gene match: 4. Per the germline V gene, CDR1 is SGHDN and CDR2 is FVKESK. CDR3 protein: CASSQATGTYEQYF. CDR3 DNA sequence: TGTGCCAGCAGCCAGGCGACAGGGACCTACGAGCAGTACTTC.

This clone was seen just once. This sequence joins TRBV7-6 and TRBJ2-2; 8 bases line up with TRBD2. Germline loops: CDR1 SGHVS, CDR2 FNYEAQ. This CDR3 has 14 amino acids. Trimming removed 4 bases from V and 6 bases from J; junction bases left unmatched: 4. CDR3 amino acids: CASSSGAGAGELFF. The CDR3 DNA is TGTGCCAGCAGCTCGGGAGCGGGAGCCGGGGAGCTGTTTTTT.

This chain connects TRBV5-4 to TRBJ1-5; the match to TRBD1 covers 7 bases. This CDR3 has 14 amino acids. CDR1 and CDR2 from the germline V gene are SGHNT and YYREEE (reference sequence). The ends lost 5 bases at V and 3 bases at J; junction bases unmatched: 5. CDR3 residues: CASSLQGYNQPQHF. The CDR3 nucleotides read TGTGCCAGCAGTTTACAGGGGTACAATCAGCCCCAGCATTTT.

The V and J genes are TRBV7-2 and TRBJ1-6; maybe TRBD1 (6 bases). V gave up 5 bases and J gave up 4 bases, with 15 bases separating them. CDR1 and CDR2 (germline): SGHTA, FQGNSA. This CDR3 comprises 16 residues. The CDR3: CASSRGGERYNSPLHF. DNA of the CDR3: TGTGCCAGCAGCCGAGGGGGGGAAAGATATAATTCACCCCTCCACTTT.

The table lists this clone with a count of one. The J gene is TRBJ1-4, the V gene TRBV9; D remains ambiguous. The CDR3 totals 15 residues. From germline, CDR1 is SGDLS and CDR2 YYNGEE. V was cut by 0 bases and J by 0 bases, with 6 bases left in between. CDR3 sequence reads: CASSVGFATNEKLFF. The CDR3 DNA is TGTGCCAGCAGCGTAGGGTTTGCAACTAATGAAAAACTGTTTTTT. The full variable domain, rest sourced from reference TRBV9 and TRBJ1-4, is DSGVTQTPKHLITATGQRVTLRCSPRSGDLSVYWYQQSLDQGLQFLIQYYNGEERAKGNILERFSAQQFPDLHSELNLSSLELGDSALYFCASSVGFATNEKLFFGSGTQLSVL.